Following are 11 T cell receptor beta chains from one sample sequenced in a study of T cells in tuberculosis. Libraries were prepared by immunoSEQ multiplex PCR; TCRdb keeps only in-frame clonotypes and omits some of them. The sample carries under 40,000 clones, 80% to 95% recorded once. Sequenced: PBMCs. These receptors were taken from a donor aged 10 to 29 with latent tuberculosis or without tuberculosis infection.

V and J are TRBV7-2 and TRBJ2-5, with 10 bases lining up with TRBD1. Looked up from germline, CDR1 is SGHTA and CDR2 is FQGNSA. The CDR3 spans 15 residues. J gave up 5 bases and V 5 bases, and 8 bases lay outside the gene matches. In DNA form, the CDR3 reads TGTGCCAGCAGCCCGGGGGACAGGGGAGGTGAGACCCAGTACTTC. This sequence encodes CASSPGDRGGETQYF.

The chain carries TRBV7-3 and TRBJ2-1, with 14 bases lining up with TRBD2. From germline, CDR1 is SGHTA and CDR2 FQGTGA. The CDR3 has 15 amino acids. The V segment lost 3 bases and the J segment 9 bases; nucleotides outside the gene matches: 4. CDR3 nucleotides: TGTGCCAGCAGCTTGACTAGCGGGAGGGCGAGTGAGCAGTTCTTC. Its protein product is CASSLTSGRASEQFF.

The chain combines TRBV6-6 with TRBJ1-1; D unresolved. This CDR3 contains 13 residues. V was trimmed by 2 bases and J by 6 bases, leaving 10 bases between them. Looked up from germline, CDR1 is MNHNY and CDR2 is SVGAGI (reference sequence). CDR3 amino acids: CASSYPGGAEAFF. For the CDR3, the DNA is TGTGCCAGCAGTTACCCTGGCGGCGCTGAAGCTTTCTTT.

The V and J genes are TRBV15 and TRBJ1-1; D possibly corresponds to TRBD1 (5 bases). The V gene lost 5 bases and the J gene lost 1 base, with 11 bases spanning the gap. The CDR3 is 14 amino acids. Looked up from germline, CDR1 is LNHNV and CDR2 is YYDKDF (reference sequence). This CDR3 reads CATSRGLSNTEAFF. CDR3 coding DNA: TGTGCCACCAGCCGGGGACTGTCGAACACTGAAGCTTTCTTT.

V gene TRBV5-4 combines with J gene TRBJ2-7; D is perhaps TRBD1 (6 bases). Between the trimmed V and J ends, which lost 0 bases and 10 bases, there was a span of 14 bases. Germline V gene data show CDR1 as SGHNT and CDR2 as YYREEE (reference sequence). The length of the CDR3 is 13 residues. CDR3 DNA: TGTGCCAGCAGCTTGGGACTAAGGACAGATCAGTACTTC. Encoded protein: CASSLGLRTDQYF.

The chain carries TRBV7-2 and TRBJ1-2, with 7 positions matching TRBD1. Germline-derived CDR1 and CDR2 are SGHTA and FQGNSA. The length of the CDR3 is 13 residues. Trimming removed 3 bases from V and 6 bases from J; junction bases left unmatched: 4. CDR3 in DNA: TGTGCCAGCAGCTTTCACAGGGGAGATGGCTACACCTTC. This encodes CASSFHRGDGYTF.

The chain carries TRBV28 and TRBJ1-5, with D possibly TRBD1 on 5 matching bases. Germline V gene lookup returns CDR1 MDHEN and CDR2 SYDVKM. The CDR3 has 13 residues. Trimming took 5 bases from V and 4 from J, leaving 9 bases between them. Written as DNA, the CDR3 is TGTGCCAGCAGTGCTTCAGGGAATCAGCCCCAGCATTTT. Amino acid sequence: CASSASGNQPQHF.

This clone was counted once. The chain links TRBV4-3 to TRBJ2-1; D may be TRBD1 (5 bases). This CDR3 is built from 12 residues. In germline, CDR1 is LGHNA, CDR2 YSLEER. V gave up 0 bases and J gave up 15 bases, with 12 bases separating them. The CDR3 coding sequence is TGCGCCAGCAGCCAAGACGGGCGACAGAGGTTCTTC. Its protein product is CASSQDGRQRFF.

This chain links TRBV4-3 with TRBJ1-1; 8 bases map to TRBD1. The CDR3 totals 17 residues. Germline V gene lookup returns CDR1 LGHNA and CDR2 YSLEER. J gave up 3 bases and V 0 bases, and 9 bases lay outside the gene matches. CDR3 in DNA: TGCGCCAGCAGCCAAGAGCGGACAGGGAGTGAGTACACTGAAGCTTTCTTT. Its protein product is CASSQERTGSEYTEAFF.

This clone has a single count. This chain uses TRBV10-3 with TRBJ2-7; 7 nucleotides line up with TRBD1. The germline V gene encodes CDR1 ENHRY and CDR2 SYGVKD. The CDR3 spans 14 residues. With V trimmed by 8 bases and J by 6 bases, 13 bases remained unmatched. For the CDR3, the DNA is TGTGCCATCCCCGACAGGGTTATGACTTCCGAGCAGTACTTC. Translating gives CAIPDRVMTSEQYF.

The CDR3 here is CASSQTIDIQYF. The CDR3 coding sequence is TGTGCCAGCAGTCAAACGATAGACATTCAGTACTTC. This sequence joins TRBV11-2 and TRBJ2-4; D gene unclear. Germline values: CDR1 SGHAT, CDR2 FQNNGV. V lost 6 bases to trimming and J lost 8 bases, with 11 bases between them. CDR3 length: 12 amino acids.